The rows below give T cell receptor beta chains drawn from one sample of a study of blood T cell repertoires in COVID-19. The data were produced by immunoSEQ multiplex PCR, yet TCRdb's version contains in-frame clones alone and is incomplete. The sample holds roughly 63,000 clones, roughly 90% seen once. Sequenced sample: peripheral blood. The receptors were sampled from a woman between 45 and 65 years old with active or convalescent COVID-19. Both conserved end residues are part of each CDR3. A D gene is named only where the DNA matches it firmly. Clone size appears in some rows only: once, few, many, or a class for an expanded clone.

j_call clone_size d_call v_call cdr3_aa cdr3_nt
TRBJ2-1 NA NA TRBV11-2 CASSPGTDQKQFF TGTGCCAGCAGCCCAGGAACCGACCAGAAGCAGTTCTTC
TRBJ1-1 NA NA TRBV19 CASSKDTMNTEAFF TGTGCCAGTAGTAAAGACACAATGAACACTGAAGCTTTCTTT
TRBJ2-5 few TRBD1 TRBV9 CASSVRQGAETQYF TGTGCCAGCAGCGTCCGTCAGGGGGCGGAGACCCAGTACTTC
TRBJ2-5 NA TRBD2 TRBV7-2 CASSSGLAGGIETQYF TGTGCCAGCAGCTCCGGACTAGCGGGAGGGATCGAGACCCAGTACTTC
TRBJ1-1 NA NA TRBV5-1 CASRTVLDTEAFF TGCGCCAGCAGGACAGTGCTGGACACTGAAGCTTTCTTT
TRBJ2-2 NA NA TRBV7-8 CASSTPGTRVAGELFF TGTGCCAGCAGCACCCCCGGGACTCGGGTCGCCGGGGAGCTGTTTTTT
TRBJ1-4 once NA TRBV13 CASSLGERQEKLFF TGTGCCAGCAGCCTGGGAGAGAGACAAGAAAAACTGTTTTTT
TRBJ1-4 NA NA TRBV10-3 CAINRDTNEKLFF TGTGCCATCAACAGGGATACTAATGAAAAACTGTTTTTT
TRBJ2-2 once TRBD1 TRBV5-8 CASLQGTNTGELFF TGTGCGAGTTTACAGGGGACGAACACCGGGGAGCTGTTTTTT
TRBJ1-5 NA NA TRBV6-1 CASSDNRNQPQHF TGTGCCAGCAGTGATAATCGGAATCAGCCCCAGCATTTT
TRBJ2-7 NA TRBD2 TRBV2 CASSELGLAGGYEQYF TGTGCCAGCAGTGAACTGGGGCTAGCGGGAGGTTACGAGCAGTACTTC
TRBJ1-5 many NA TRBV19 CASYHEQGALNQPQHF TGTGCCAGTTATCACGAACAGGGAGCCTTAAATCAGCCCCAGCATTTT
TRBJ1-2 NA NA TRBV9 CASSTGLTRSNYGYTF TGTGCCAGCAGCACGGGGTTGACACGGTCTAACTATGGCTACACCTTC
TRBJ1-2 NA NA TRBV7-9 CASSLDSGGATDGYTF TGTGCCAGCAGCTTAGATAGTGGGGGGGCAACGGATGGCTACACCTTC
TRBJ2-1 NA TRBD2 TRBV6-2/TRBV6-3 CASSYSTSGSGESSYNEQFF TGTGCCAGCAGTTATTCCACTAGCGGGAGTGGGGAAAGCTCCTACAATGAGCAGTTCTTC
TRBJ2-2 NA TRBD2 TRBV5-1 CASSLGRAGGPVGELFF TGCGCCAGCAGCTTGGGACGAGCGGGAGGGCCCGTCGGGGAGCTGTTTTTT
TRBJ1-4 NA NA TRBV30 CAWSGRGAEIGGEKLFF TGTGCCTGGAGTGGCCGAGGCGCGGAGATAGGTGGTGAAAAACTGTTTTTT
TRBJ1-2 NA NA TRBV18 CASSPSETDNYGYTF TGTGCCAGCTCACCGTCGGAGACGGATAACTATGGCTACACCTTC
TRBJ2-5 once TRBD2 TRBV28 CASNIGGTNQETQYF TGTGCCAGCAACATTGGGGGGACTAACCAAGAGACCCAGTACTTC
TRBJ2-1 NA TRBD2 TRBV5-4 CASEYGTSGYNEQFF TGTGCCAGCGAGTACGGGACTAGCGGGTACAATGAGCAGTTCTTC
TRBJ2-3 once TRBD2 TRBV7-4 CASSPGLAGGPSTDTQYF TGTGCCAGCAGCCCCGGACTAGCGGGAGGGCCATCAACGGATACGCAGTATTTT
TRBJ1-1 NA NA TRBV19 CASSIGEGNTEAFF TGTGCCAGTAGTATAGGTGAGGGGAACACTGAAGCTTTCTTT
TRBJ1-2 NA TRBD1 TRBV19 CASSTRTGHGRSYGYTF TGTGCCAGTAGTACGCGGACAGGGCATGGACGATCCTATGGCTACACCTTC
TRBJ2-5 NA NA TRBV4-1 CASSQDRRSKGFRKETQYF TGCGCCAGCAGCCAAGATCGGCGGAGTAAGGGGTTTCGTAAGGAGACCCAGTACTTC
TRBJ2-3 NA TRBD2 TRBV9 CASSVYTSGRSTDTQYF TGTGCCAGCAGCGTGTACACTAGCGGGAGGAGCACAGATACGCAGTATTTT
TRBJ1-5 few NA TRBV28 CASNSGNQPQHF TGTGCCAGCAATTCAGGAAATCAGCCCCAGCATTTT
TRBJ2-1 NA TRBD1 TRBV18 CASSPGTGGFNEQFF TGTGCCAGCTCTCCCGGGACAGGGGGTTTCAATGAGCAGTTCTTC
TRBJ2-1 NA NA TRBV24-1 CATSDSGAVEQFF TGTGCCACCAGTGATAGTGGGGCGGTTGAGCAGTTCTTC
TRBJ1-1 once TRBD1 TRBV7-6 CASSPDRGMNTEAFF TGTGCCAGCAGCCCGGACAGGGGGATGAACACTGAAGCTTTCTTT
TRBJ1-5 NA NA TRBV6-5 CASSYGRGYQPQHF TGTGCCAGCAGTTACGGCAGGGGCTATCAGCCCCAGCATTTT
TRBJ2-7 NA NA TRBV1 CTSSRGLAGEGVEQYF TGCACCAGCAGCCGAGGACTAGCGGGAGAGGGGGTCGAGCAGTACTTC
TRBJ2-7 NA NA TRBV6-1 CASSERQGQLAYEQYF TGTGCCAGCAGTGAACGCCAGGGACAACTAGCCTACGAGCAGTACTTC
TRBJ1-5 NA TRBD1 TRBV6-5 CASSPGQGSSQPQHF TGTGCCAGCAGCCCGGGACAGGGTTCGAGTCAGCCCCAGCATTTT
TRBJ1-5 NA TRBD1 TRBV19 CASSVITTGIGYQPQHF TGTGCCAGTAGTGTAATTACGACAGGGATAGGTTATCAGCCCCAGCATTTT
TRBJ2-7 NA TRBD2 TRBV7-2 CASSLAGGGSSYEQYF TGTGCCAGCAGCTTAGCCGGCGGGGGGTCCTCCTACGAGCAGTACTTC
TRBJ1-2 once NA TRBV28 CASSPPNPANYGYTF TGTGCCAGCAGTCCTCCCAACCCAGCTAACTATGGCTACACCTTC
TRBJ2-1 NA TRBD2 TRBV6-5 CASSLGLAGKNEQFF TGTGCCAGCAGCTTAGGACTAGCGGGAAAGAATGAGCAGTTCTTC
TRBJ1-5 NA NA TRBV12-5 CASGLVENQPQHF TGTGCTAGTGGTTTGGTGGAGAATCAGCCCCAGCATTTT
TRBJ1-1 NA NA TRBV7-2 CASSLGGSGDTEAFF TGTGCCAGCAGCCTCGGCGGATCAGGGGACACTGAAGCTTTCTTT
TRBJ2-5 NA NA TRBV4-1 CASSQDWETQYF TGCGCCAGCAGCCAGGACTGGGAGACCCAGTACTTC
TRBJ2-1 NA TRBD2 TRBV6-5 CASRDSSGMGYEQFF TGTGCCAGCAGAGACTCTAGCGGGATGGGCTATGAGCAGTTCTTC
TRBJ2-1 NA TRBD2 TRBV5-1 CASSLRWLADDNEQFF TGCGCCAGCAGCTTGAGGTGGCTAGCGGACGACAATGAGCAGTTCTTC
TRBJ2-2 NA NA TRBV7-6 CASSTRVDGTGELFF TGTGCCAGCAGCACCAGGGTAGACGGCACCGGGGAGCTGTTTTTT
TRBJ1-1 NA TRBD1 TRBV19 CASSISGTAAEAFF TGTGCCAGTAGTATTTCCGGGACAGCGGCTGAAGCTTTCTTT
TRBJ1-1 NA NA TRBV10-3 CAINRAWGREDTEAFF TGTGCCATCAATCGGGCTTGGGGGCGCGAGGACACTGAAGCTTTCTTT
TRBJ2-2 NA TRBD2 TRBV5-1 CASSLGSSGTGELFF TGCGCCAGCAGCTTGGGGTCTAGCGGCACCGGGGAGCTGTTTTTT
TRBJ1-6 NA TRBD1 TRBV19 CASRDRDSPLHF TGTGCCAGTAGGGACAGGGATTCACCCCTCCACTTT
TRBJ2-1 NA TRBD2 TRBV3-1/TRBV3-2 CASSQGGLAGGYNEQFF TGTGCCAGCAGCCAAGGGGGCCTAGCGGGAGGATACAATGAGCAGTTCTTC
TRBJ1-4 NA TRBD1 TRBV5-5 CASSLPGQGLEKLFF TGTGCCAGCAGCTTGCCGGGACAGGGGCTTGAAAAACTGTTTTTT
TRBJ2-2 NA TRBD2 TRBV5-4 CASSPRLAVNTGELFF TGTGCCAGCAGCCCACGACTAGCGGTGAACACCGGGGAGCTGTTTTTT
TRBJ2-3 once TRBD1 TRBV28 CASSPGTASTDTQYF TGTGCCAGCAGCCCAGGGACAGCAAGCACAGATACGCAGTATTTT
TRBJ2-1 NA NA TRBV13 CASSSPGGGRVSHEQFF TGTGCCAGCAGCTCCCCGGGGGGCGGGAGAGTCAGTCATGAGCAGTTCTTC
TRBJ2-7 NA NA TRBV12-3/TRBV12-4 CASGAGTPYEQYF TGTGCCAGCGGGGCTGGGACTCCCTACGAGCAGTACTTC
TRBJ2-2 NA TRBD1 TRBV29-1 CSVAPRTGVNGELFF TGCAGCGTCGCACCTCGGACAGGCGTGAACGGGGAGCTGTTTTTT